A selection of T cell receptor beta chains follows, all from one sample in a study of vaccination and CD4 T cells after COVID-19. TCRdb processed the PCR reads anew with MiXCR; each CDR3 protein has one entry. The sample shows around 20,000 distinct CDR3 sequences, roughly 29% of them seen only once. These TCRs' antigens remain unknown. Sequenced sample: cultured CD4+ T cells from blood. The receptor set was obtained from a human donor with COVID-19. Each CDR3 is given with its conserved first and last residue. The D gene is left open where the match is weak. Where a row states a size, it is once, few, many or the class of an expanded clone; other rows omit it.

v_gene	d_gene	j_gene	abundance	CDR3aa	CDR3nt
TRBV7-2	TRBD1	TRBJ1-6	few	CASSLVGTGVSPLHF	TGTGCCAGCAGCTTAGTCGGGACAGGGGTTTCACCCCTCCACTTT
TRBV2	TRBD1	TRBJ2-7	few	CASSEAQGAIGEQYF	TGTGCCAGCAGTGAAGCACAGGGGGCGATTGGCGAGCAGTACTTC
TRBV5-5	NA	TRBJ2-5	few	CASSLVGKQETQYF	TGTGCCAGCAGCTTGGTAGGCAAGCAAGAGACCCAGTACTTC
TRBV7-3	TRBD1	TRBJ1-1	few	CASSSRTGTGIAEAFF	TGTGCCAGCAGCTCGAGAACCGGGACAGGTATCGCTGAAGCTTTCTTT
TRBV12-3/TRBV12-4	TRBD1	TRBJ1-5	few	CASSFAGGGQPQHF	TGTGCCAGCAGTTTCGCAGGGGGAGGTCAGCCCCAGCATTTT
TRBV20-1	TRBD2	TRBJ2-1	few	CSALPAGETYNEQFF	TGCAGTGCCCTTCCTGCGGGGGAGACCTACAATGAGCAGTTCTTC
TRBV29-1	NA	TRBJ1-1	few	CSVRVGLNTEAFF	TGCAGCGTTCGGGTGGGGCTCAACACTGAAGCTTTCTTT
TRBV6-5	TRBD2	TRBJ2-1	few	CASSYSSGGGARNEQFF	TGTGCCAGCAGTTACTCGTCCGGCGGGGGGGCCCGGAATGAGCAGTTCTTC
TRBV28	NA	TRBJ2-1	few	CASSLWTRPDNEQFF	TGTGCCAGCAGTCTCTGGACAAGACCTGACAATGAGCAGTTCTTC
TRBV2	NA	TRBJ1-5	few	CASSVGGGGSNQPQHF	TGTGCCAGCAGTGTGGGGGGAGGTGGGAGCAATCAGCCCCAGCATTTT
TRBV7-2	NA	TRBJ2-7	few	CASSLALGSHGEYF	TGTGCCAGCAGCTTAGCGCTGGGGTCACATGGAGAGTACTTC
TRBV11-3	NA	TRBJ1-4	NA	CASSRRDGENEKLFF	TGTGCCAGCAGCCGTAGGGATGGGGAGAATGAAAAACTGTTTTTT
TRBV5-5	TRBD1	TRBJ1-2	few	CASSFNRGLGGYTF	TGTGCCAGCAGCTTTAACAGGGGGCTGGGAGGCTACACCTTC
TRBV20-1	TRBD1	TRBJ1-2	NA	CSAEVRDRADGYTF	TGCAGTGCAGAGGTCCGGGACAGGGCAGATGGCTACACCTTC
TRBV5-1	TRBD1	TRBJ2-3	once	CASSPAPGTDTDTQYF	TGCGCCAGCAGCCCAGCCCCCGGGACAGACACAGATACGCAGTATTTT
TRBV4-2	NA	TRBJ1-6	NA	CASSQNPGDSPLHF	TGTGCCAGCAGCCAAAACCCAGGGGATTCACCCCTCCACTTT
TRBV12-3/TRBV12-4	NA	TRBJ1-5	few	CASSLNAADQPQHF	TGTGCCAGCAGTTTAAATGCGGCAGATCAGCCCCAGCATTTT
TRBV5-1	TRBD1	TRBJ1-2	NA	CASSAGGQGNFYGYTF	TGCGCCAGCAGCGCGGGGGGACAGGGCAATTTCTACGGCTACACCTTC
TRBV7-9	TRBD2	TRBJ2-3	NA	CASSLVGRGATDTQYF	TGTGCCAGCAGCTTGGTGGGGCGGGGGGCGACAGATACGCAGTATTTT
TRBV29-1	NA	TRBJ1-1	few	CSVSYPGTRNTEAFF	TGCAGCGTTAGTTACCCAGGGACAAGGAACACTGAAGCTTTCTTT
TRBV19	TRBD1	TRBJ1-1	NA	CASSLVGQGAFF	TGTGCCAGTAGTTTGGTGGGACAGGGGGCTTTCTTT
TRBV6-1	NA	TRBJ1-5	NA	CASSVFFQDDQPQHF	TGTGCCAGCAGTGTGTTCTTTCAAGACGATCAGCCCCAGCATTTT
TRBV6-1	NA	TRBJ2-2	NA	CASSGLNLVAGELFF	TGTGCCAGCAGTGGCCTTAACCTAGTCGCCGGGGAGCTGTTTTTT
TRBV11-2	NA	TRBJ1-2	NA	CASEGNYGYTF	TGTGCCAGCGAGGGAAACTATGGCTACACCTTC
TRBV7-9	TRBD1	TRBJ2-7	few	CASSLESGQGGSYEQYF	TGTGCCAGCAGCTTAGAATCGGGACAGGGGGGCTCCTACGAGCAGTACTTC
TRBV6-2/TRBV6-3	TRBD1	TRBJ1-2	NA	CASSPTTGDGYTF	TGTGCCAGCAGCCCAACGACAGGGGATGGCTACACCTTC
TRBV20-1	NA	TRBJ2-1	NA	CSARSDRPGIWVEQFF	TGCAGTGCTAGAAGCGACAGGCCTGGCATATGGGTTGAGCAGTTCTTC
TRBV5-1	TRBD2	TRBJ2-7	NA	CASSLSSGGTSSSYEQYF	TGCGCCAGCAGCTTATCTAGCGGGGGGACCTCGAGCTCCTACGAGCAGTACTTC
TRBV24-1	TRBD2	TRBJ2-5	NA	CATRNRLAGAFGTQYF	TGTGCCACCCGGAATAGACTAGCGGGGGCCTTCGGGACCCAGTACTTC
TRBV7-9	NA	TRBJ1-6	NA	CASSLGGRYNSPLHF	TGTGCCAGCAGCTTAGGAGGCAGGTATAATTCACCCCTCCACTTT
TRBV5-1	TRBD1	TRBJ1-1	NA	CASRDSGNTEAFF	TGCGCCAGCCGGGACAGTGGGAACACTGAAGCTTTCTTT